The source of this TCR beta chain is a study of T cell responses to AZD1222 COVID-19 vaccine (dated by TCRdb to about 2021). With respect to the entire study: A total of 233 trial participants underwent TCR sequencing, of whom roughly 210 had received two doses of AZD1222 and approximately 25 had received two doses of the MenACWY control vaccine. Trial participants were enrolled by age into 18-55, 56-69 and 70-plus year subgroups, with approximately 160, 26 and 62 TCR-sequenced participants respectively.

What the study reported, not specific to this receptor: In the small 56-69-year group, the increase in depth fell short of significance, most likely because of low power. The whole spike protein was spanned by vaccine-associated CD4 TCRs, and dominant responses were seen in regions 160-218 and 743-854. Reportedly, close to half of the unique spike-specific TCRs recognized epitopes lying outside the regions that are mutated in the B.1.351 and B.1.1.7 variants. Only five or six AZD1222 recipients were SARS-CoV-2 seropositive at baseline, limiting conclusions about previously exposed vaccinees. Spike-specific TCR breadth and depth rose significantly after two AZD1222 doses compared with day 0 and with MenACWY recipients. Because no day 14 peak-response samples were available, repertoires were characterized only after the peak T cell response. Participants were mostly white British, with more females than males. The authors suggested clonal diversity may have been underestimated.

The time point label here, explained by the study, means: baseline before first vaccination. The label giving this sample's treatment or condition can be read as: meningococcal conjugate vaccine given as trial control. Vaccinee samples came from UK trials COV001 and COV002, including a single-blind randomized controlled phase 2/3 trial of AZD1222 (ChAdOx1 nCoV-19) in healthy adults. Trial participant PBMC samples were collected at day 0 and day 28 after the second dose for TCRbeta chain sequencing. A word on this clone: No antigen is known for it. Base qualities are not at hand, and no much larger clone is one base apart.

The CDR3 regions of human TCRbeta chains were analyzed by immunosequencing. The paper's data handling went like this. TCRs in the repertoires were matched against a reference library of SARS-CoV-2-specific TCRs that had been generated with the MIRA antigen-specificity platform. Breadth was defined as the fraction of unique TCRs that were SARS-CoV-2-associated. Depth was defined as the fraction of total T cells that were SARS-CoV-2-associated. Each spike-specific TCR was assigned to its reactive spike region and to a CD4 or CD8 class using the MIRA data. Log10-transformed breadth and depth values were compared by one-way ANOVA with Sidak's multiple comparisons tests. TCRdb re-hosts the immuneACCESS table, in-frame sequences only. Its copies lack some clones; in the studies checked, an unresolved V gene accounts for under half of them, and the cause for the rest is not known. V and J calls and clone size are copied from that table; D and trimming were computed from the DNA. This sample gives hundreds of thousands of clones in total; approximately 94% of them show up just once. 0.95% to 1.1% of the sample is taken by the ten largest.

The input for sequencing was peripheral blood, taken on day 0 of MenACWY control vaccination. The sequence derives from an adult in good health.

The CDR3 in this case is CASSVGQGRETQYF. DNA sequence: TGTGCCAGCAGCGTTGGACAGGGTAGGGAGACCCAGTACTTC. The rearrangement joined TRBV7-8 to TRBJ2-5; 8 junctional bases match TRBD1. The CDR3, cysteine through phenylalanine, is 14 amino acids long. Only the CDR3 DNA is retained, 42 bases long and in frame from the first base. Trimmed from V: 5 bases; trimmed from J: 5 bases; junction bases lacking a gene match: 7. CDR1 and CDR2 are drawn from the germline V gene: SGHVS, FQNEAQ. The reference TRBV7-8 and TRBJ2-5 proteins fill in what lies around the CDR3, so the full variable domain reads GAGVSQSPRYKVAKRGQDVALRCDPISGHVSLFWYQQALGQGPEFLTYFQNEAQLDKSGLPSDRFFAERPEGSVSTLKIQRTQQEDSAVYLCASSVGQGRETQYFGPGTRLLVL.